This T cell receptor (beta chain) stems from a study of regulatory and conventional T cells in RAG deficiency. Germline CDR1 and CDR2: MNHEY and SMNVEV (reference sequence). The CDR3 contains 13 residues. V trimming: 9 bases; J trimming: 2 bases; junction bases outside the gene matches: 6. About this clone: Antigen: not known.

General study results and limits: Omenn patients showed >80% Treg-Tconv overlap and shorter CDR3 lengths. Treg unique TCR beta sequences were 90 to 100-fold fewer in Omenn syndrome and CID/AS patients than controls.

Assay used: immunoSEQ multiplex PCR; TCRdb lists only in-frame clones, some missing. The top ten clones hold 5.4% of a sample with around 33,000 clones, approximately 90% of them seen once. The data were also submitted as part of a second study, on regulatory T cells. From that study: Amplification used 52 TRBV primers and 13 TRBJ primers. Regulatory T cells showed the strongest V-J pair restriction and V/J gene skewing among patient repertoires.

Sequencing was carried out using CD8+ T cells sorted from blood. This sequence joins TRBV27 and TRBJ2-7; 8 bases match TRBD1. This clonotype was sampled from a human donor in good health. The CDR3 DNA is TGTGCCAGTCGAAAACAGGGGGCCTACGAGCAGTACTTC. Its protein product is CASRKQGAYEQYF.